The rows below give T cell receptor beta chains drawn from one sample of a study of CD8+CD57+ T cells in acquired aplastic anemia. A single record per CDR3 protein comes from TCRdb applying MiXCR to the reads. The table shows 170,000 or so distinct CDR3 sequences, with 63% occurring only once. Sample: sorted CD4+, CD8+, or CD8+CD57+ T cells (not recorded which) from PBMCs. These receptors were collected from a human donor with aplastic anemia. CDR3s include the opening cysteine and the closing phenylalanine or tryptophan. Fields, in order: CDR3 length, clone size, J gene, V gene, D gene, CDR3 protein, CDR3 DNA. A D gene is named only where the DNA matches it firmly. The size field is filled for only some rows; it gives once, few, many or a size class.

14	NA	TRBJ1-1	TRBV6-6	NA	CASRLGGMNTEAFF	TGTGCCAGCCGCCTGGGGGGAATGAACACTGAAGCTTTCTTT
14	NA	TRBJ2-7	TRBV7-9	NA	CASTPVGGTYEQYF	TGTGCCAGCACCCCGGTAGGAGGGACCTACGAGCAGTACTTC
13	NA	TRBJ2-5	TRBV29-1	NA	CSLVTGGQETQYF	TGCAGCTTAGTGACGGGCGGCCAAGAGACCCAGTACTTC
11	NA	TRBJ2-1	TRBV19	NA	CASSNYNEQFF	TGTGCCAGTAGTAACTACAATGAGCAGTTCTTC
15	many	TRBJ1-2	TRBV27	NA	CASSLAAGLPYGYTF	TGTGCCAGCAGTTTGGCTGCAGGGCTTCCTTATGGCTACACCTTC
11	NA	TRBJ1-1	TRBV2	NA	CASSGRAEAFF	TGTGCCAGCAGTGGTAGGGCGGAAGCTTTCTTT
15	NA	TRBJ2-1	TRBV5-6	TRBD1	CASSYRDRSDPEQFF	TGTGCCAGCAGCTACAGGGACAGGAGTGATCCTGAGCAGTTCTTC
15	NA	TRBJ2-3	TRBV3-1	TRBD1	CASSPGTGFTDTQYF	TGTGCCAGCAGCCCAGGGACAGGGTTCACAGATACGCAGTATTTT
14	NA	TRBJ1-4	TRBV7-9	TRBD1	CASSQGAANEKLFF	TGTGCCAGCAGCCAGGGGGCAGCTAATGAAAAACTGTTTTTT
17	NA	TRBJ1-4	TRBV6-4	TRBD1	CASSDSGTGATNEKLFF	TGTGCCAGCAGTGACTCCGGGACAGGGGCAACTAATGAAAAACTGTTTTTT
15	few	TRBJ1-4	TRBV25-1	TRBD1	CASRLPGQGNEKLFF	TGTGCCAGCAGATTACCGGGACAGGGGAATGAAAAACTGTTTTTT
18	NA	TRBJ2-1	TRBV7-9	NA	CASSGGAGQGSSYNEQFF	TGTGCCAGCAGCGGAGGGGCCGGGCAGGGAAGCTCCTACAATGAGCAGTTCTTC
13	NA	TRBJ2-3	TRBV29-1	NA	CSTCMGTTDTQYF	TGCAGCACCTGCATGGGGACCACAGATACGCAGTATTTT
17	NA	TRBJ2-3	TRBV20-1	NA	CSARAGLGLRDTDTQYF	TGCAGTGCTAGAGCAGGTCTTGGGTTGCGGGACACAGATACGCAGTATTTT
15	NA	TRBJ1-2	TRBV12-3/TRBV12-4	NA	CASSQGRGLGEGYTF	TGTGCCAGCAGCCAAGGGCGCGGGCTGGGGGAAGGCTACACCTTC
15	many	TRBJ2-1	TRBV7-2	TRBD1	CASRGWAGGEYEQFF	TGTGCCAGCAGGGGGTGGGCAGGGGGCGAGTATGAGCAGTTCTTC
15	NA	TRBJ2-2	TRBV20-1	TRBD1	CSAFAGTEYTGELFF	TGCAGTGCTTTTGCCGGGACAGAGTACACCGGGGAGCTGTTTTTT
14	NA	TRBJ2-3	TRBV5-1	TRBD2	CAVRGAGETDTQYF	TGCGCCGTCCGGGGAGCGGGAGAGACAGATACGCAGTATTTT
16	many	TRBJ1-6	TRBV16	TRBD1	CASSQSSGTGGSPLHF	TGTGCCAGCAGCCAATCCTCCGGGACAGGGGGTTCACCCCTCCACTTT
15	many	TRBJ2-5	TRBV18	NA	CASSPPGRYQETQYF	TGTGCCAGCTCACCCCCAGGGAGGTACCAAGAGACCCAGTACTTC
13	NA	TRBJ2-1	TRBV30	NA	CAWEPGHSNEQFF	TGTGCCTGGGAACCGGGACATTCTAATGAGCAGTTCTTC
15	few	TRBJ2-7	TRBV7-9	TRBD2	CASSLTSGRSNEQYF	TGTGCCAGCAGCCTTACTAGCGGGAGGTCGAACGAGCAGTACTTC
17	once	TRBJ2-2	TRBV19	TRBD2	CASSSSSGGANTGELSW	TGTGCCAGTAGTTCGTCTAGCGGGGGGGCAAACACCGGGGAGCTGTCTTGG
15	many	TRBJ2-2	TRBV4-1	NA	CASSPFLLGTGELFF	TGCGCCAGCAGCCCCTTCCTTCTCGGCACCGGGGAGCTGTTTTTT
14	NA	TRBJ1-2	TRBV15	NA	CATSSDRTLYGYTF	TGTGCCACCAGCAGCGACAGGACTCTCTATGGCTACACCTTC
12	NA	TRBJ2-7	TRBV6-6	NA	CASTDRAYEQYF	TGTGCCAGCACGGATAGGGCCTACGAGCAGTACTTC
14	NA	TRBJ2-7	TRBV20-1	TRBD2	CSAIGTSGSYEQYF	TGCAGTGCGATTGGGACTAGCGGCTCCTACGAGCAGTACTTC
14	NA	TRBJ2-7	TRBV10-3	NA	CAISESTAAPEQYF	TGTGCCATCAGTGAGTCGACTGCGGCCCCCGAGCAGTACTTC
13	NA	TRBJ1-2	TRBV19	TRBD1	CASRPGGIYGYTF	TGTGCCAGTAGGCCAGGGGGCATCTATGGCTACACCTTC
14	NA	TRBJ2-7	TRBV11-1	NA	CASSLGRPTYEQYF	TGTGCCAGCAGCTTAGGCAGGCCGACCTACGAGCAGTACTTC
16	NA	TRBJ2-5	TRBV7-2	TRBD2	CASSLGLAGSLRTQYF	TGTGCCAGCAGCTTAGGACTAGCGGGGTCTTTACGGACCCAGTACTTC
16	NA	TRBJ2-6	TRBV9	NA	CASSPNSGVGANVLTF	TGTGCCAGCAGCCCCAACTCAGGGGTAGGGGCCAACGTCCTGACTTTC
16	many	TRBJ2-7	TRBV24-1	NA	CATSDRRDPSGVQQYF	TGTGCCACCAGTGACCGCCGGGACCCCTCGGGTGTGCAGCAGTACTTC
13	NA	TRBJ1-4	TRBV20-1	NA	CSAHRGVGEKLLF	TGCAGTGCCCACAGAGGAGTGGGGGAAAAACTGCTTTTT
16	NA	TRBJ1-2	TRBV14	NA	CASSQEAEEDSSCYTF	TGTGCCAGCAGCCAGGAGGCGGAGGAAGACAGCAGTTGCTACACCTTC
14	NA	TRBJ2-5	TRBV20-1	NA	CSARGKTDQETQYF	TGCAGTGCTAGAGGAAAAACGGACCAAGAGACCCAGTACTTC
18	NA	TRBJ2-1	TRBV10-3	NA	CAISEIGGRLSSYNEQFF	TGTGCCATCAGTGAAATAGGGGGAAGGCTCAGCTCCTACAATGAGCAGTTCTTC